This T cell receptor (beta chain) was sequenced for a study of OX40 agonist ivuxolimab in advanced cancers. Study at large: The dose-escalation cohort had hepatocellular carcinoma, melanoma, renal cell or head and neck cancer. Two cutaneous melanoma patients and one hepatocellular carcinoma patient, three in all, had partial responses.

Systemic immunosuppression or a history of autoimmune disease excluded patients. Sequenced by immunoSEQ multiplex PCR; TCRdb stores in-frame clones only, minus some. The table lists tens of thousands of clones, about 82% of them singletons. Sample: CD4+ or CD8+ T cells sorted from blood, taken in a trial of the OX40 agonist ivuxolimab. The clonotype comes from an adult with an advanced solid tumor such as melanoma, head and neck, liver or kidney cancer.

The CDR3 here is CASSLLFRGQANSYEQYF. The CDR3 DNA follows: TGTGCCAGCAGTTTATTATTCAGGGGGCAAGCAAACTCCTACGAGCAGTACTTC. The J gene is TRBJ2-7, the V gene TRBV28; TRBD1 agrees at 8 bases. Germline V lookup: CDR1 MDHEN, CDR2 SYDVKM. J was trimmed by 0 bases and V by 1 base; bases with no gene match: 11. The CDR3 is made up of 18 amino acids. The full variable domain, rest sourced from reference TRBV28 and TRBJ2-7, is DVKVTQSSRYLVKRTGEKVFLECVQDMDHENMFWYRQDPGLGLRLIYFSYDVKMKEKGDIPEGYSVSREKKERFSLILESASTNQTSMYLCASSLLFRGQANSYEQYFGPGTRLTVT.